Below are 29 T cell receptor beta chains sequenced from a single sample in a study of T cell changes during pregnancy in multiple sclerosis (dated by TCRdb to between 2017 and 2020). Library preparation employed the immunoSEQ multiplex PCR assay. Entries here come from immuneACCESS through TCRdb and include only in-frame sequences with V and J called. Some clones fail to appear in such tables; in the studies checked, an unresolved V gene covers under half of the shortfall, and the cause of the remainder is unknown. In all, the sample holds about 70,000 clones, and roughly nine tenths of those were seen once. The ten top clones hold over 2% of the sample. Sequencing used peripheral blood, obtained in the second trimester of pregnancy. The origin of the receptors is a female donor in good health, enrolled as a control in a pregnancy study.

The chain recombines TRBV19 with TRBJ1-4, with 7 bases identical to TRBD1. J lost 3 bases, V lost 7 bases, and 8 bases had no gene match. The CDR3 is 15 amino acids. Germline assignment: CDR1 LNHDA and CDR2 SQIVND (reference sequence). DNA of the CDR3: TGTGCCAGTACCTCAGGGGGTAGGGCTAATGAAAAACTGTTTTTT. Protein: CASTSGGRANEKLFF.

The V gene is TRBV6-4, the J gene TRBJ2-3, with 9 bases lining up with TRBD2. CDR3 length equals 15 residues. V lost 2 bases and J lost 3; bases outside the gene matches: 3. The germline gives CDR1 MRHNA, CDR2 SNTAGT. The CDR3 DNA reads TGTGCCAGCAGTGACCTAGCGGGGCGGACAGATACGCAGTATTTT. Protein sequence: CASSDLAGRTDTQYF.

The chain employs TRBV23-1 and TRBJ1-4; D is undetermined. TRBV23-1 is given ORF status, its function remaining uncertain. This CDR3 has 13 amino acids. V was clipped by 4 bases and J by 2 bases, with 5 bases between them. This CDR3 reads CASSPVTNEKLFF. For the CDR3, the DNA is TGCGCCAGCAGTCCCGTCACTAATGAAAAACTGTTTTTT.

J is TRBJ1-3 and V is TRBV4-2; D possibly corresponds to TRBD1 (6 bases). There are 16 residues in the CDR3. V shed 1 base and J shed 3 bases, with 13 bases lying between them. In germline, CDR1 is LGHNA, CDR2 YNFKEQ. CDR3 region: CASSQVTGIGGNTIYF. CDR3 DNA: TGTGCCAGCAGCCAAGTTACAGGGATCGGTGGAAACACCATATATTTT.

This chain connects TRBV7-2 to TRBJ1-1; D is unresolved. V lost 1 base and J lost 0, with 6 bases in between. The CDR3 loop spans 14 amino acids. Looked up from germline, CDR1 is SGHTA and CDR2 is FQGNSA. The CDR3 DNA follows: TGTGCCAGCAGCTTAGTTACGGTGAACACTGAAGCTTTCTTT. Amino acids: CASSLVTVNTEAFF.

This clone has a single count. The V gene is TRBV29-1, the J gene TRBJ1-1, with unresolved D. CDR1 SQVTM and CDR2 ANQGSEA come from the germline V gene. This CDR3 region has 13 residues. Trimming took 7 bases from V and 7 from J, leaving 19 bases between them. CDR3: CSASIDYAGEAFF. The CDR3 DNA is TGCAGCGCCTCGATCGATTATGCGGGTGAAGCTTTCTTT.

The rearrangement joins TRBV5-1 to TRBJ1-4; 7 nucleotides align to TRBD1. The germline V gene encodes CDR1 SGHRS and CDR2 YFSETQ. V was pared by 3 bases and J by 6 bases, with 5 bases of the junction left unmatched. This CDR3 has 14 amino acids. The DNA of the CDR3 is TGCGCCAGCAGCTCGGGACAGTCACATGAAAAACTGTTTTTT. Its translation: CASSSGQSHEKLFF.

V and J are TRBV20-1 and TRBJ1-1; D gene ambiguous. Germline V lookup: CDR1 DFQATT, CDR2 SNEGSKA (reference sequence). The CDR3 length is 11 residues. Trimming stripped 6 bases from V and 8 bases from J, with 13 bases between. The CDR3 reads CSAKLYEEAFF. The CDR3 coding sequence is TGCAGTGCCAAACTCTATGAGGAAGCTTTCTTT.

The chain recombines TRBV11-2 with TRBJ2-1; TRBD1 aligns across 7 bases. In germline, CDR1 is SGHAT, CDR2 FQNNGV. The CDR3 has 15 residues. The V gene end was trimmed by 4 bases and the J gene end by 1 base; junction bases not matched to a gene: 4. Here the CDR3 reads CASSSRQGSYNEQFF. Written as DNA, the CDR3 is TGTGCCAGCAGCTCGAGACAGGGTTCCTACAATGAGCAGTTCTTC.

The J gene is TRBJ1-1, the V gene TRBV19; 9 nucleotides agree with TRBD1. Germline lookup yields CDR1 LNHDA and CDR2 SQIVND (reference sequence). V lost 7 bases and J lost 2; bases outside the gene matches: 11. The CDR3 has 16 amino acids. This CDR3 is CASNEQGALGNTEAFF. The DNA for the CDR3 is TGTGCCAGTAATGAACAGGGGGCTTTAGGAAACACTGAAGCTTTCTTT.

The chain combines TRBV29-1 with TRBJ1-1; 7 bases are a match to TRBD1. This CDR3 comprises 16 residues. Germline assignment: CDR1 SQVTM and CDR2 ANQGSEA. V lost 5 bases, J lost 0 bases, and 12 bases stayed unmatched. This CDR3 reads CSVPQSTGPMNTEAFF. CDR3 in DNA: TGCAGCGTTCCCCAATCGACAGGGCCTATGAACACTGAAGCTTTCTTT.

The genes are TRBV27 and TRBJ1-2, with 8 nucleotides matching TRBD1. V lost 2 bases and J lost 4; bases outside the gene matches: 9. The V gene's germline CDR1 is MNHEY and CDR2 SMNVEV (reference sequence). The CDR3 runs 16 residues. The CDR3 DNA follows: TGTGCCAGCAGTTTACTCGGGACAGGATTCTTCTATGGCTACACCTTC. It translates to CASSLLGTGFFYGYTF.

The chain is built from TRBV4-3 and TRBJ2-1, with 7 nucleotides matching TRBD1. Trimming cost V 1 base and J 2 bases; bases outside gene matches: 5. Germline V gives CDR1 LGHNA, CDR2 YSLEER. The length of the CDR3 is 16 residues. CDR3 residues: CASSQGSRGPYNEQFF. As DNA, the CDR3 is TGCGCCAGCAGCCAAGGATCAAGGGGGCCCTACAATGAGCAGTTCTTC.

The chain combines TRBV5-8 with TRBJ2-3, with D possibly matching TRBD2 (5 bases). CDR1 is SGHTS, CDR2 YDEGEE, per germline. The CDR3 consists of 15 residues. V was shortened by 4 bases and J by 1 base, with 13 bases between the two germline ends. The CDR3 bases are TGTGCCAGCAGCCGGGGTAATATCCGCACAGATACGCAGTATTTT. Amino acids: CASSRGNIRTDTQYF. Complete variable domain (other parts from reference TRBV5-8 and TRBJ2-3): EAGVTQSPTHLIKTRGQQATLRCSPISGHTSVYWYQQALGLGLQFLLWYDEGEERNRGNFPPRFSGRQFPNYSSELNVNALELEDSALYLCASSRGNIRTDTQYFGPGTRLTVL.

This clone was found many times. The chain joins TRBV11-2 to TRBJ1-6; no clear D. Germline lookup yields CDR1 SGHAT and CDR2 FQNNGV. This CDR3 comprises 15 residues. The V end was cut by 1 base, the J end by 13 bases, with 17 bases between. In DNA, the CDR3 is TGTGCCAGCAGCTTAGCATCAGGCGGGGATTTTCCCCTCCACTTT. It codes for CASSLASGGDFPLHF.

The rearrangement joins TRBV6-5 to TRBJ1-1; D remains unclear. V was clipped by 2 bases and J by 4 bases, with 14 bases between them. From germline, CDR1 is MNHEY and CDR2 SVGAGI. This CDR3 spans 15 amino acids. The CDR3 region has the DNA TGTGCCAGCAGTTACCGCGTGGGCGCGGGCACTGAAGCTTTCTTT. Translation: CASSYRVGAGTEAFF.

The rearrangement uses TRBV14 and TRBJ1-6, with 7 bases matching TRBD1. The V gene end was trimmed by 4 bases and the J gene end by 10 bases; junction bases not matched to a gene: 4. Germline V gene data show CDR1 as SGHDN and CDR2 as FVKESK. The CDR3 totals 13 residues. CDR3 amino acids: CASSRGGRSPLHF. In DNA form, the CDR3 reads TGTGCCAGCAGCCGAGGGGGCCGATCACCCCTCCACTTT.

This clone was counted once. The chain links TRBV11-2 to TRBJ1-6, with no clear D. The germline V gene encodes CDR1 SGHAT and CDR2 FQNNGV. V lost 5 bases and J lost 7, with 15 bases in between. CDR3 length: 15 residues. The CDR3 sequence: CASSPPAGMNSPLHF. The CDR3 bases are TGTGCCAGCAGCCCCCCTGCGGGGATGAATTCACCCCTCCACTTT.

The rearrangement joins TRBV7-9 to TRBJ1-2; a weak D match, TRBD1 (6 bases). Germline loops: CDR1 SEHNR, CDR2 FQNEAQ (reference sequence). V was clipped by 5 bases and J by 0 bases, with 13 bases between them. This CDR3 contains 15 residues. Here the CDR3 DNA reads TGTGCCAGCAGCAGCGACAGGAGAGCTAACTATGGCTACACCTTC. Amino acids: CASSSDRRANYGYTF.

The chain joins TRBV5-4 to TRBJ2-1; TRBD2 matches at 9 bases. The V gene's germline CDR1 is SGHNT and CDR2 YYREEE (reference sequence). The ends lost 4 bases at V and 7 bases at J; junction bases unmatched: 9. The CDR3 contains 15 residues. For the CDR3, the DNA is TGTGCCAGCAGCAAAAGCGGGGGGCCGGAGAATGAGCAGTTCTTC. Translated: CASSKSGGPENEQFF.

For this clone: Other DNA sequences from this sample encode an identical CDR3 as well. V is TRBV2 and J is TRBJ1-5; 9 nucleotides match TRBD1. The CDR3 contains 14 residues. In germline, CDR1 is SNHLY, CDR2 FYNNEI. J was trimmed by 2 bases and V by 4 bases; bases with no gene match: 0. The CDR3 DNA follows: TGTGCCAGCAGTGGGGACAGGGGCAATCAGCCCCAGCATTTT. Its translation is CASSGDRGNQPQHF. Full variable domain (outside the CDR3, taken from reference TRBV2 and TRBJ1-5): EPEVTQTPSHQVTQMGQEVILRCVPISNHLYFYWYRQILGQKVEFLVSFYNNEISEKSEIFDDQFSVERPDGSNFTLKIRSTKLEDSAMYFCASSGDRGNQPQHFGDGTRLSIL.

The rearrangement uses TRBV4-2 and TRBJ2-5, with TRBD1 matching 7 bases. CDR1 is LGHNA, CDR2 YNFKEQ, per germline. J lost 4 bases, V lost 0 bases, and 8 bases had no gene match. CDR3 length: 16 amino acids. This CDR3 is CASSQDRGLIGETQYF. In DNA, the CDR3 is TGTGCCAGCAGCCAAGATAGGGGGCTTATTGGAGAGACCCAGTACTTC.

The chain couples TRBV30 to TRBJ1-2; D perhaps matches TRBD1 (5 bases). Germline assignment: CDR1 GTSNPN and CDR2 SVGIG (reference sequence). The ends were cut back, 4 bases at V and 0 bases at J, with 12 bases in the middle. The length of the CDR3 is 14 residues. The chain's CDR3 is CAWTRGGTNYGYTF. CDR3 nucleotides: TGTGCCTGGACTCGGGGGGGAACTAACTATGGCTACACCTTC.

The rearrangement joins TRBV18 to TRBJ1-3; tentatively, D is TRBD1 (5 bases). There are 13 residues in the CDR3. Trimming removed 3 bases from V and 6 bases from J, with 9 bases in between. The germline V gene encodes CDR1 KGHSH and CDR2 LQKENI. The CDR3 DNA reads as TGTGCCAGCTCACCGGCAGGGATAAACACCATATATTTT. Translated: CASSPAGINTIYF.

The genes are TRBV6-5 and TRBJ2-2; 9 bases align to TRBD2. Germline V lookup: CDR1 MNHEY, CDR2 SVGAGI. This CDR3 is 15 amino acids long. Trimming at V came to 7 bases and at J to 6 bases, leaving 9 bases not matched to a gene. The CDR3 DNA follows: TGTGCCAGCACTCTTAGCGGGGGTCCACCCGGGGAGCTGTTTTTT. This translates into CASTLSGGPPGELFF.

The chain's CDR3 is CAWSSSGSKQHF. In DNA, the CDR3 is TGTGCCTGGAGCAGTTCAGGATCCAAACAGCATTTT. V usage is TRBV30 and J usage is TRBJ1-5; D remains unclear. The CDR3 is made up of 12 amino acids. CDR1 is GTSNPN, CDR2 SVGIG, per germline (reference sequence). The V gene lost 3 bases and the J gene lost 13 bases, with 16 bases spanning the gap.

V and J are TRBV11-1 and TRBJ2-3; 7 nucleotides align to TRBD1. CDR3 size: 14 residues. Unmatched junction bases numbered 9, after V lost 7 bases and J lost 5 bases. CDR1 and CDR2 (germline): SGHAT, FQDESV (reference sequence). CDR3 loop: CASIRNRGGDTQYF. The DNA for the CDR3 is TGTGCCAGCATTAGAAACAGGGGTGGAGATACGCAGTATTTT.

This clone occurred once. The gene calls are TRBV29-1 and TRBJ2-1, with 10 bases fitting TRBD2. The CDR3 consists of 15 residues. Losses at the gene ends were 3 bases for V and 1 base for J; bases not matched to a gene: 3. The germline gives CDR1 SQVTM, CDR2 ANQGSEA. CDR3 sequence (DNA): TGCAGCGTTGAGTTAGCGGGGGGTTCCTACAATGAGCAGTTCTTC. The encoded protein is CSVELAGGSYNEQFF.

This chain connects TRBV6-1 to TRBJ2-2; TRBD1 matches 9 bases. The J segment lost 5 bases and the V segment lost 9 bases, leaving 4 bases of the junction unmatched. Germline V gene sequence: CDR1 MNHNS, CDR2 SASEGT. The CDR3 contains 13 residues. CDR3 DNA: TGTGCCAGGGGACAGGGTATTACCGGGGAGCTGTTTTTT. As protein: CARGQGITGELFF.